This TCR beta chain was profiled in a study of Graves' ophthalmopathy and Graves' hyperthyroidism listed by TCRdb under 2018. At the level of the whole study: Peripheral blood was collected at initial diagnosis, prior to any treatment. To tell Graves' ophthalmopathy apart from Graves' hyperthyroidism, and to predict which patients would progress to ophthalmopathy, the study relied on TCR beta repertoire signatures. In total, under 150 blood samples were TCR-sequenced: roughly 45 ophthalmopathy, some 72 hyperthyroidism and roughly 17 hyperthyroidism-to-ophthalmopathy patients. To explore V-J signatures distinguishing ophthalmopathy from hyperthyroidism, a discovery set of under 110 patients (about 44 ophthalmopathy, roughly 55 stable hyperthyroidism) was enrolled. An independent validation cohort was composed of 18 hyperthyroidism patients and approximately 15 patients who later progressed from hyperthyroidism to ophthalmopathy. T-cell repertoires of thyroid tissue and blood were compared in several hyperthyroidism patients. Once sampling was done, hyperthyroidism patients were given methimazole at a starting dose of 30 mg daily, while ophthalmopathy patients were given high-dose intravenous methylprednisolone. The 100 or so discovery patients were randomly split 7:3 into training and test sets. Study-wide conclusions, independent of this receptor: In validation, the model predicted ophthalmopathy progression with about 64% sensitivity and roughly 72% specificity; 12 predicted patients were CT-confirmed with GO in a median of roughly 6.8 months. Most of the expanded thyroid clonotypes with a frequency above 0.001 were also detected in blood, and it was suggested that the thyroid immune response may be reflected by blood repertoires. Sample size was not predetermined statistically, and investigators were not blinded to group allocation. In cross-validation, the 13-signature model distinguished ophthalmopathy from stable hyperthyroidism with less than 90% sensitivity and about 81% specificity, while in the test set the corresponding values were approximately 79% and 70%.

For repertoire sequencing, the TCR beta CDR3 regions were amplified from RNA transcripts. HTBI primers and the Qiagen OneStep RT-PCR kit were used in a first-round RT-PCR, which was followed by a second-round multiplex PCR, size selection and purification. Sequencing of the libraries was carried out on an Illumina HiSeq2000 in paired-end mode with 100 bp reads. Per the original workflow: Reads were processed with SOAPnuke, discarding reads with adapters, uncalled bases, mean Phred below 15, or no exact constant-primer or identifier match. COPE v1.2.5 was used to merge high-quality paired reads. Each unique nucleotide sequence was defined as a clonotype, and clonotypes were aligned to IMGT TRB V, D and J references with MiTCR v1.1. The analysis was limited to V-J combinations with a frequency above 0.0001, which together covered 99.2% of the repertoires. A TCR clonal expansion and chaos score per V-J combination was defined as the ratio of F50 clonal expansion to chaos observed in the TCRdist matrix. Welch's t-statistics and random forest were used to reduce features to about a dozen V-J combinations, which were fed into a naive Bayes classifier. Thyroid-blood repertoire similarity was quantified with the Morisita-Horn index. TCRdb reprocessing: public reads trimmed at Q25 with fastp, clones called with MiXCR, in-frame beta chains kept. All rows with the same CDR3 protein become a single entry with the most common DNA and genes. TCRdb's processing, not the authors' own work, is the source of the V and J calls. This sample holds about 170,000 distinct CDR3 sequences; 30% to 45% were observed only once. The top ten clones comprise around 5.8% of the sample.

Comment on this clonotype: What this receptor recognizes is not known. Nothing much larger sits one base from this clone, and base qualities are not available.

V is reduced by 5 bases and J by 2 bases, leaving a spacing of 13 bases between them. For CDR1 and CDR2, the germline V gene lists MDHEN and SYDVKM. The CDR3 runs 14 amino acids, cysteine and phenylalanine included. The retained sequence is limited to the CDR3, 42 bases, with the frame set at the first base. Ophthalmopathy patients were characterized by moderately to severely active disease, a Clinical Activity Score of at least 3, a NOSPECS grade of at least 4, and a disease duration under 3 months. Patients with other autoimmune diseases, uncontrolled infections, pregnancy or lactation were excluded from the study. Diagnosis relied on clinical symptoms, serum thyroxine, TRAb, thyroid ultrasound and orbital computed tomography. Ficoll-Paque density gradient centrifugation was used to isolate PBMCs from 8 to 10 ml of fresh peripheral blood. Total RNA was extracted using Trizol reagent, and RNA quality was checked on an Agilent 2100 Bioanalyzer.

The sample comprised peripheral blood. This receptor was identified in a woman aged 35 to 49 with Graves' ophthalmopathy. Donor details come from another sample of the same person, matched by shared clones. This chain joins TRBV28 to TRBJ2-7; tentative D gene TRBD1, with 6 bases matching. The CDR3 protein: CASSPRTAAYEQYF. The DNA is TGTGCCAGCAGTCCGAGGACAGCAGCCTACGAGCAGTACTTC. The CDR3, completed at both ends by the reference TRBV28 and TRBJ2-7 genes, gives the full variable domain DVKVTQSSRYLVKRTGEKVFLECVQDMDHENMFWYRQDPGLGLRLIYFSYDVKMKEKGDIPEGYSVSREKKERFSLILESASTNQTSMYLCASSPRTAAYEQYFGPGTRLTVT.